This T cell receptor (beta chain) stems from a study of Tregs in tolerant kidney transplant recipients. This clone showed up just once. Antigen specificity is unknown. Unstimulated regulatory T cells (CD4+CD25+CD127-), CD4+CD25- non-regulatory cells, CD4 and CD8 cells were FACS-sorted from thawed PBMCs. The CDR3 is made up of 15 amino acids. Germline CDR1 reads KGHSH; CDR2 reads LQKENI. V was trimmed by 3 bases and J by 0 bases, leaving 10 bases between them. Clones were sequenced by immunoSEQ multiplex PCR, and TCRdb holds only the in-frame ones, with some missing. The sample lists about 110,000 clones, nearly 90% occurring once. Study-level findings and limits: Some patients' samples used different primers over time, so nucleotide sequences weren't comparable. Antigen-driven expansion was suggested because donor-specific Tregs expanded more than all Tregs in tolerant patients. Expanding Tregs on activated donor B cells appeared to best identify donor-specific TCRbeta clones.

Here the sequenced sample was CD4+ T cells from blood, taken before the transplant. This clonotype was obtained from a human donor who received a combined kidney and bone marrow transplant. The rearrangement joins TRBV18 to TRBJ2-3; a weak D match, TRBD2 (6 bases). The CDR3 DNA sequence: TGTGCCAGCTCACCGGGGGGTACTAGCACAGATACGCAGTATTTT. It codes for CASSPGGTSTDTQYF.